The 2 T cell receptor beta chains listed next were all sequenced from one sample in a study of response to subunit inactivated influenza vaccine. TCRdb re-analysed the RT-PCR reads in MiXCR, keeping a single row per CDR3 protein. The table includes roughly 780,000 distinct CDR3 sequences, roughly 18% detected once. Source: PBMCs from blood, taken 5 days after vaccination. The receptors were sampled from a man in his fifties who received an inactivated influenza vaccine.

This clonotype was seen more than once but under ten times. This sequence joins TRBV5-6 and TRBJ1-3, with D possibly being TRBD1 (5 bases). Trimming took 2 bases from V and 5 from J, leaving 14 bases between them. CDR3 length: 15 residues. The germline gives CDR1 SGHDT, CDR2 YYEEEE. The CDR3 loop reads CASSFPRDGRNTIYF. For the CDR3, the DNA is TGTGCCAGCAGCTTTCCCCGGGACGGACGAAACACCATATATTTT.

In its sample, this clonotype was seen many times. As DNA, the CDR3 is TGTGCCAGCAGTGAAGGCGGGTTGCCCTACGAGCAGTACTTC. Protein sequence: CASSEGGLPYEQYF. The J gene is TRBJ2-7, the V gene TRBV2, with D perhaps matching TRBD2 (5 bases). V lost 1 base and J 2 bases, leaving 9 bases between the germline ends. The CDR3 length is 14 residues. Germline-derived CDR1 and CDR2 are SNHLY and FYNNEI.